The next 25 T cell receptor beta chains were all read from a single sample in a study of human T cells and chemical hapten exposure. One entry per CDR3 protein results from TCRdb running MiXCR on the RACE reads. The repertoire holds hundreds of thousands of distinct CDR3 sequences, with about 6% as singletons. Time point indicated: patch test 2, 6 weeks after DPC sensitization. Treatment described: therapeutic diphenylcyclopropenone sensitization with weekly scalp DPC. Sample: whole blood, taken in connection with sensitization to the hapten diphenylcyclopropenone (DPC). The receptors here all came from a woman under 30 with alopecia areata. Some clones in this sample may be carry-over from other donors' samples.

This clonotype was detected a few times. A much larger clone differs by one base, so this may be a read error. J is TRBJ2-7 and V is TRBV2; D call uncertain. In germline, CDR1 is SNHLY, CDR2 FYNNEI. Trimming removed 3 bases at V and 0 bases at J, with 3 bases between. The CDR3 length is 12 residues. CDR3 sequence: CASSDNSYEQYF. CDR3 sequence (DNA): TGTGCCAGCAGTGACAACTCCTACGAGCAGTACTTC. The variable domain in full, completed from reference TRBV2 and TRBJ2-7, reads EPEVTQTPSHQVTQMGQEVILRCVPISNHLYFYWYRQILGQKVEFLVSFYNNEISEKSEIFDDQFSVERPDGSNFTLKIRSTKLEDSAMYFCASSDNSYEQYFGPGTRLTVT.

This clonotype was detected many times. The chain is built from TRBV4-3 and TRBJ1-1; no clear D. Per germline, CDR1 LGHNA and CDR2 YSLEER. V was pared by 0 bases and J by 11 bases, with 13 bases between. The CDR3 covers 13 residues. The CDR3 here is CASSQEAGIQAFF. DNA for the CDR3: TGCGCCAGCAGCCAAGAGGCGGGCATCCAGGCTTTCTTT.

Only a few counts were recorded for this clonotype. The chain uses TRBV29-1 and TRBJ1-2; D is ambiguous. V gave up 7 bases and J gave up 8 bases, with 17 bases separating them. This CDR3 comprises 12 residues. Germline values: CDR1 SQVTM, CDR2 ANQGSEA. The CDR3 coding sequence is TGCAGCGCTTTACATGGTCTCGGGGGCTACACCTTC. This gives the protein CSALHGLGGYTF. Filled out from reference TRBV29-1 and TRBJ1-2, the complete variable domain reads SAVISQKPSRDICQRGTSLTIQCQVDSQVTMMFWYRQQPGQSLTLIATANQGSEATYESGFVIDKFPISRPNLTFSTLTVSNMSPEDSSIYLCSALHGLGGYTFGSGTRLTVV.

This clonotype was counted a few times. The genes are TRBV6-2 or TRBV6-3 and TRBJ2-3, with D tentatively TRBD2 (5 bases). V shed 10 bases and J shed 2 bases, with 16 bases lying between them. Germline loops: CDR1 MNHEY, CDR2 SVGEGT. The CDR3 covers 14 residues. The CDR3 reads CAIQLRANTDTQYF. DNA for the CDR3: TGTGCCATCCAGTTGCGGGCCAACACAGATACGCAGTATTTT.

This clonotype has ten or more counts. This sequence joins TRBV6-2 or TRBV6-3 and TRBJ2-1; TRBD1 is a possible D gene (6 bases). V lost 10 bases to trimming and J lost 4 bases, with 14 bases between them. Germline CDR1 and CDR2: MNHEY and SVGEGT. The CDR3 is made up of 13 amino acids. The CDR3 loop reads CATERQEYNEQFF. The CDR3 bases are TGTGCCACCGAAAGACAGGAGTACAATGAGCAGTTCTTC.

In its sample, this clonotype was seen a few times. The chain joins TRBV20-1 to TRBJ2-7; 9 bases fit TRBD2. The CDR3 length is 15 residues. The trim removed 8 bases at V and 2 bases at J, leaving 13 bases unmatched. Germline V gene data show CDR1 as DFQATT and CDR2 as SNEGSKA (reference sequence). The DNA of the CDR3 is TGCAGTCAAACGAGAAGCGGGGGGTTGACCTACGAGCAGTACTTC. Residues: CSQTRSGGLTYEQYF.

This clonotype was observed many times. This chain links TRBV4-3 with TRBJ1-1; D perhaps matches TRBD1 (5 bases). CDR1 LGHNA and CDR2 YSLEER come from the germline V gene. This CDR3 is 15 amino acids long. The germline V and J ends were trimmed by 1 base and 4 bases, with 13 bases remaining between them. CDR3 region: CASSQVGDRGTEAFF. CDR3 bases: TGCGCCAGCAGCCAAGTAGGGGATAGGGGCACTGAAGCTTTCTTT.

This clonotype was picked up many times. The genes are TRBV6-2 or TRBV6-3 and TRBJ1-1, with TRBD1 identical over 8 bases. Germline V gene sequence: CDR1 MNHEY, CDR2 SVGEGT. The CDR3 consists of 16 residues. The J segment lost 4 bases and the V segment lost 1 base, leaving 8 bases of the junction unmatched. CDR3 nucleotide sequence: TGTGCCAGCAGTTACTTCGCTCGGACAGGGCTCACTGAAGCTTTCTTT. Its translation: CASSYFARTGLTEAFF.

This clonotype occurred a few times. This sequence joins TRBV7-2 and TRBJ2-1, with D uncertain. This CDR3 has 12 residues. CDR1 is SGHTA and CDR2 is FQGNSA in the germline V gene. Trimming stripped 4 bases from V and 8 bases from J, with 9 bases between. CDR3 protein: CASSSSGHEQFF. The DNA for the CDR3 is TGTGCCAGCAGCTCGTCCGGCCATGAGCAGTTCTTC.

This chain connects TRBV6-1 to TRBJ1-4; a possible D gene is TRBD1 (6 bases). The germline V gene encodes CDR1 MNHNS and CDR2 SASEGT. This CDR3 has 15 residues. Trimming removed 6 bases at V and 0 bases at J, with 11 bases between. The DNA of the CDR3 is TGTGCCAGCAGGGCAGCAGGGGCAACTAATGAAAAACTGTTTTTT. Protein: CASRAAGATNEKLFF.

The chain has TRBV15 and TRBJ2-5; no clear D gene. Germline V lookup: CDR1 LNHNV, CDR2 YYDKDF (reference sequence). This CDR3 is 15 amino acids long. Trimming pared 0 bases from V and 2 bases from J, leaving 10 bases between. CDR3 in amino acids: CATSRDKEGQETQYF. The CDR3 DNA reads TGTGCCACCAGCAGAGACAAGGAAGGTCAAGAGACCCAGTACTTC.

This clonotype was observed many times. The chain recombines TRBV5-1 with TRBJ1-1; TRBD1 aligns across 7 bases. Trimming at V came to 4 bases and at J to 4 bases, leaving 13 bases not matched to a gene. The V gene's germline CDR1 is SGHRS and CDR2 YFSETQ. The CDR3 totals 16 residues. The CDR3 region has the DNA TGCGCCAGCAGCCCTATCTCTCCAGGGGGTCGCACTGAAGCTTTCTTT. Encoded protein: CASSPISPGGRTEAFF.

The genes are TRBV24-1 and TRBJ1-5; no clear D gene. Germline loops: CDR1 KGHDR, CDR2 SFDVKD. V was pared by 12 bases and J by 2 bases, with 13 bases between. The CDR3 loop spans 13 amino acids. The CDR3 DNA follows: TGTGCCCGCAGCGGTGAGGGCAATCAGCCCCAGCATTTT. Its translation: CARSGEGNQPQHF.

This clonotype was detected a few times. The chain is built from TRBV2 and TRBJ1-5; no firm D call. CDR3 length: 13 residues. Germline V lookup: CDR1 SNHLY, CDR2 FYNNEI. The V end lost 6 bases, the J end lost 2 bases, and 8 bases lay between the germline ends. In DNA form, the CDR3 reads TGTGCCAGCAGGATTCCTGGCAATCAGCCCCAGCATTTT. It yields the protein CASRIPGNQPQHF.

The CDR3 DNA is TGTGCCAGCAGTTCCTTGAAGGGACAGCACCACTATGGCTACACCTTC. It is translated as CASSSLKGQHHYGYTF. V gene TRBV6-1 combines with J gene TRBJ1-2; 7 nucleotides match TRBD1. V was pared by 5 bases and J by 3 bases, with 12 bases of the junction left unmatched. Germline V lookup: CDR1 MNHNS, CDR2 SASEGT. The CDR3 totals 16 residues.

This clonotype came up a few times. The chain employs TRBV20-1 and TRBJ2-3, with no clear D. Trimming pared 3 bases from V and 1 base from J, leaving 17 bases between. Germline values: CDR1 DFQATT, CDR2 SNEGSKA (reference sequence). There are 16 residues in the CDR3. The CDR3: CSASVSSGSGTDTQYF. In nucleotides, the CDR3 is TGCAGTGCTAGCGTCTCGTCAGGCAGCGGCACAGATACGCAGTATTTT.

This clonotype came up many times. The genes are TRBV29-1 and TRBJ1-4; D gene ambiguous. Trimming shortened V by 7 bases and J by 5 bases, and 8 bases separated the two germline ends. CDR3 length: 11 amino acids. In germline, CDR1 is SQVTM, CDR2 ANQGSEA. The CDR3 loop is CSGWRNEKLFF. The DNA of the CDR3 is TGCAGCGGGTGGAGAAATGAAAAACTGTTTTTT.

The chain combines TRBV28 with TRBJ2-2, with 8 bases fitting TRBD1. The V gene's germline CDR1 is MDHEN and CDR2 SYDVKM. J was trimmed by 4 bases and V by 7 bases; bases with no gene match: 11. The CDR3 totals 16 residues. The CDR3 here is CASISGQGLGTGELFF. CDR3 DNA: TGTGCCAGCATCTCCGGACAGGGACTGGGCACCGGGGAGCTGTTTTTT.

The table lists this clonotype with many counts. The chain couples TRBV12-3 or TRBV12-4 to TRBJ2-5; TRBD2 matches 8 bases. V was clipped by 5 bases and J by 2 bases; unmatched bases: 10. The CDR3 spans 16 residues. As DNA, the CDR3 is TGTGCCAGCAGTGAAGGGGTAGCGGGGTTTCAAGAGACCCAGTACTTC. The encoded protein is CASSEGVAGFQETQYF.

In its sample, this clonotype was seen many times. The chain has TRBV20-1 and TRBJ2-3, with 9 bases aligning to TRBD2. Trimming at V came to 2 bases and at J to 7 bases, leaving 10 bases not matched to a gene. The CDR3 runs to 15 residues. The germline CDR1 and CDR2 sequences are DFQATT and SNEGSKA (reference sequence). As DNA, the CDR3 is TGCAGTGCTAGACCGCTAGCGGGGAAGGATCATACGCAGTATTTT. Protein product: CSARPLAGKDHTQYF.

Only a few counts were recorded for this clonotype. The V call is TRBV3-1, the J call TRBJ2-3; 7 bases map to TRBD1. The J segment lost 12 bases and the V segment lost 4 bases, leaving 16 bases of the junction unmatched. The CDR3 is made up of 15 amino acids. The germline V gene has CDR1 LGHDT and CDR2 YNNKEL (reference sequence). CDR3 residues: CASSRSTLGQALQYF. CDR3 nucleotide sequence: TGTGCCAGCAGCCGCTCAACCCTTGGACAGGCCCTTCAGTATTTT.

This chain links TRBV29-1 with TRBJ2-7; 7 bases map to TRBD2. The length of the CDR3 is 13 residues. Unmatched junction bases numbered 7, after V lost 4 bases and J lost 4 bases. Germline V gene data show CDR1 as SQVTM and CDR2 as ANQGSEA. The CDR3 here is CSVGGGSSYEQYF. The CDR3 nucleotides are TGCAGCGTTGGGGGGGGATCATCGTACGAGCAGTACTTC.

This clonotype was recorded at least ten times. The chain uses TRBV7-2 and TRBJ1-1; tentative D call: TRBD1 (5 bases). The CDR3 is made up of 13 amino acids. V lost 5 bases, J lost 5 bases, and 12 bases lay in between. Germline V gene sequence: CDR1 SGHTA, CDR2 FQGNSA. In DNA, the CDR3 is TGTGCCAGCAGCCCCACTTGGGGGACTGAAGCTTTCTTT. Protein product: CASSPTWGTEAFF.

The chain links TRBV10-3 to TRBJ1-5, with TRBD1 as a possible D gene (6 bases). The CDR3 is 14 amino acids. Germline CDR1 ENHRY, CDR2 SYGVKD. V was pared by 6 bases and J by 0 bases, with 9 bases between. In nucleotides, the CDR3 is TGTGCCATCAGCCCAGGGGCTAGCAATCAGCCCCAGCATTTT. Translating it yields CAISPGASNQPQHF.

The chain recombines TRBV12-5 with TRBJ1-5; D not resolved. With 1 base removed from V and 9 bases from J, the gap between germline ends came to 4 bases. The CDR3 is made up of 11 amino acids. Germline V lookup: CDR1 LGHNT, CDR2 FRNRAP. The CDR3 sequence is CASGLDGPQHF. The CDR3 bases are TGTGCTAGTGGTTTGGACGGGCCCCAGCATTTT.